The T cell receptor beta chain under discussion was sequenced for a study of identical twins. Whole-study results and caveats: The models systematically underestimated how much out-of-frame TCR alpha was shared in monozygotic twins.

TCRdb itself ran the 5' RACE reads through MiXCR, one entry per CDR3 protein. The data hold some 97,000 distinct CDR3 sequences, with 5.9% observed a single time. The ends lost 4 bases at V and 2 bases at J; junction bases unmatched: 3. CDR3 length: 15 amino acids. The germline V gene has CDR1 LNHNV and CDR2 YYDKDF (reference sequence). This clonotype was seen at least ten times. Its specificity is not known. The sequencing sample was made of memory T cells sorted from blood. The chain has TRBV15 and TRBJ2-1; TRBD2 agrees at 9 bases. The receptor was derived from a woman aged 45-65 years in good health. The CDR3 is CATSTEREAYNEQFF. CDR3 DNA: TGTGCCACCAGCACGGAGCGGGAGGCCTACAATGAGCAGTTCTTC. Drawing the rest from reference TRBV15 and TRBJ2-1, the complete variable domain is DAMVIQNPRYQVTQFGKPVTLSCSQTLNHNVMYWYQQKSSQAPKLLFHYYDKDFNNEADTPDNFQSRRPNTSFCFLDIRSPGLGDTAMYLCATSTEREAYNEQFFGPGTRLTVL.